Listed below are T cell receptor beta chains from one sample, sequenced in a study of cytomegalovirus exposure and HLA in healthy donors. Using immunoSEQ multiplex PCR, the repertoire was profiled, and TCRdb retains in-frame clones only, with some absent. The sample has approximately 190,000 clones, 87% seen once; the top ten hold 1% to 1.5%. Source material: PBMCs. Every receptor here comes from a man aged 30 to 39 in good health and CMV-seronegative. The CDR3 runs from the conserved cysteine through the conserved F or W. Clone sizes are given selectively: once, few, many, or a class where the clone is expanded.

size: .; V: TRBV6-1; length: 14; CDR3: CASSEREGARGYTF
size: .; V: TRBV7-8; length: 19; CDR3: CASSLPRGGSGGLEETQYF
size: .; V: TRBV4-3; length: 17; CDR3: CASSQAFQGVFRTEAFF
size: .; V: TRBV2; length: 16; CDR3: CASNWQGGATNEKLFF
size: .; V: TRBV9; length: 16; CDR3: CASSALYIGGGGELFF
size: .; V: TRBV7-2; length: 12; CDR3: CASSGDRRGAFF
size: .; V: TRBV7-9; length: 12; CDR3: CASSSTLYEQYF
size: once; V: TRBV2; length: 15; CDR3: CASSVTGGADYGYTF
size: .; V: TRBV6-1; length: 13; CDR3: CASSEPPYTEAFF
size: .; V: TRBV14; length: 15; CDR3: CASSQGTSLYYEQYF
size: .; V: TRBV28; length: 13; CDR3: CASSSAAGNTIYF
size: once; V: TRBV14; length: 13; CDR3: CASSPKLSHEQYF
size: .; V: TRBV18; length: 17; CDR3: CASSPFERAGLGNEQFF
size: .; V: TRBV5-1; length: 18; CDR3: CASFRDRTQPSAYNEQFF
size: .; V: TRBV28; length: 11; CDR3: CASSLQGSIYF
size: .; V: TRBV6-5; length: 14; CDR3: CASSPLQAYYGYTF
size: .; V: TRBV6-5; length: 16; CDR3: CASSYDPGQFTGELFF
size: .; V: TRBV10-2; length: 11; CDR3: CASMDSHRAFF
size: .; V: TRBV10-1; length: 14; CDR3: CASSDAGVGTEAFF
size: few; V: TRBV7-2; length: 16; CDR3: CASSSFPRGASYEQYF
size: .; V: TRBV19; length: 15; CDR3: CASRLGDRENTEAFF
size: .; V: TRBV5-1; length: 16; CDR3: CASSLWSQDLSNEQFF
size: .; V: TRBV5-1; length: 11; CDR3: CASSLGGLAFF
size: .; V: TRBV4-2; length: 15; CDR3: CASSQEDRVLYEQYF
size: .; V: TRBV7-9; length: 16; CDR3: CASSLVQRQGGEKLFF
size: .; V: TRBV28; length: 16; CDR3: CASSLPSGWTSGPGYF
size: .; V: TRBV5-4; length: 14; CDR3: CASSLQTVEGEQFF
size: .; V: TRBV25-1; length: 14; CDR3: CASVGTGVTDTQYF
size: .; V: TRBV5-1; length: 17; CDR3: CASSLSVKGRATGELFF
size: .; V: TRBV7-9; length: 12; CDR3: CASSLVNTEAFF
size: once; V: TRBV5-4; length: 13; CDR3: CASSLPPTDTQYF
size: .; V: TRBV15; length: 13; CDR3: CATSGNRGTEAFF
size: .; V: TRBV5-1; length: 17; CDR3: CASSLNGWTGGTDTQYF
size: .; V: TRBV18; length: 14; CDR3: CASSPDRNLEKLFF
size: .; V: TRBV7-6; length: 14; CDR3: CASSLGSGWDEQYF
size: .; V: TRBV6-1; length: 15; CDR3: CASRADVGLSDTQYF
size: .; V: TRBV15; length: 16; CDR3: CATPKGYALSGNTIYF